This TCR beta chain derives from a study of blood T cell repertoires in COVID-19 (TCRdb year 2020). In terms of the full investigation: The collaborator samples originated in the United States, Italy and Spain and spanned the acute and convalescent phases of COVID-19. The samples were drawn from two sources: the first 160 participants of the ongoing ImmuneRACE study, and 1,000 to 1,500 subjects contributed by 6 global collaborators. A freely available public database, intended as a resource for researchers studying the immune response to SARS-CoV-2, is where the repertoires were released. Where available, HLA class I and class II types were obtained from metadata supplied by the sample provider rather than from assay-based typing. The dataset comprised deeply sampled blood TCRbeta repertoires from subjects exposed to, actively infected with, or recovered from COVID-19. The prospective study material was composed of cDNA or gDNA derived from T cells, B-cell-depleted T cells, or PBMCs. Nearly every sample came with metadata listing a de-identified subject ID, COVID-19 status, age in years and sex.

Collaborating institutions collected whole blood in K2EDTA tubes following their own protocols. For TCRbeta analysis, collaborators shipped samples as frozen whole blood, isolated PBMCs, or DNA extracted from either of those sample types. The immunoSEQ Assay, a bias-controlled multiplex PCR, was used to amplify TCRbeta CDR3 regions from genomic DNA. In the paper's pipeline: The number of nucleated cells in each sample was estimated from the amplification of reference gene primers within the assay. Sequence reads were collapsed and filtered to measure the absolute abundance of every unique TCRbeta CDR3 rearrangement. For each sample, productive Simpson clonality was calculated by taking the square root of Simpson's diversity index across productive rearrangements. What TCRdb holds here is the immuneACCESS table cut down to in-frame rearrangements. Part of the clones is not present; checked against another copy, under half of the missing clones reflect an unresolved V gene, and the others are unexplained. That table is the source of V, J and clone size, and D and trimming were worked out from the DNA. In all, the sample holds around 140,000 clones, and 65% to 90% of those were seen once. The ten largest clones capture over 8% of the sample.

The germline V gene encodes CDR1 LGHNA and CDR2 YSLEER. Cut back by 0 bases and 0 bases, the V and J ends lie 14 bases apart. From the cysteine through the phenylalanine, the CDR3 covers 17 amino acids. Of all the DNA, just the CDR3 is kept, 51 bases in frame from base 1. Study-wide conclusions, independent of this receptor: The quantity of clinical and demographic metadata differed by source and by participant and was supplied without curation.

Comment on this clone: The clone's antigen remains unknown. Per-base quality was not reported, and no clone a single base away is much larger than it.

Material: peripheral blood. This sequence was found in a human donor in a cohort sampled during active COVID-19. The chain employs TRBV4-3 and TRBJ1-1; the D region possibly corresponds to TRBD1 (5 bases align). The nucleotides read TGCGCCAGCAGCCAAGACCGCAGGGATCTCCTGAACACTGAAGCTTTCTTT. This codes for CASSQDRRDLLNTEAFF.